This T cell receptor beta chain was identified during a study of metastatic and nonmetastatic thyroid tumors. About the study: Across peripheral blood and tumor or nodule tissue samples taken from malignant and benign thyroid patients, the repertoires were compared with one another.

At least ten counts were recorded for this clone. With 0 bases clipped from V and 15 bases from J, the junction kept 2 bases outside the gene matches. Germline V gene lookup returns CDR1 MNHNS and CDR2 SASEGT. There are 11 residues in the CDR3. Thyroid surgery had not been preceded by any treatment in any patient. Via MiXCR, TCRdb re-called the PCR reads. The repertoire holds 20,000 to 25,000 clones, with around 21% as singletons. The TCR sequence derives from a female donor with papillary thyroid cancer or a benign thyroid nodule (not recorded which). Some clones in this sample may be carry-over from other donors' samples. Sequenced material: blood. The chain employs TRBV6-1 and TRBJ2-4, with TRBD1 matching 7 bases. The CDR3 loop reads CASSEAGQTYF. The CDR3, as DNA: TGTGCCAGCAGTGAAGCGGGACAGACGTACTTC.